What follows are 14 T cell receptor beta chains derived from one specimen sequenced in a study of technical replicates of blood from several donors. Method: immunoSEQ multiplex PCR; TCRdb's copy keeps in-frame clones and lacks some. Of approximately 81,000 clones detected, approximately 94% appear once; the ten largest clones hold roughly 0.36%. Material: T cells isolated from PBMCs. The origin of the receptors is a human donor in good health.

This clone appeared a single time. The chain couples TRBV6-4 to TRBJ1-5, with D possibly being TRBD1 (6 bases). This CDR3 has 16 amino acids. Germline CDR1 and CDR2: MRHNA and SNTAGT. Trimming took 0 bases from V and 2 from J, leaving 11 bases between them. CDR3 bases: TGTGCCAGCAGTGACTCGCGACAGGCCCGCAATCAGCCCCAGCATTTT. Protein sequence: CASSDSRQARNQPQHF.

This clone appeared once. The chain recombines TRBV21-1 with TRBJ2-3; the table gives TRBD1 as D, unverified against the DNA. TRBV21-1 is flagged as a pseudogene. This CDR3 region has 15 residues. Written as DNA, the CDR3 is TGTGCCAGCAGCAACCGACAGGGTTTAACAGATACGCAGTATTTT. Translating gives CASSNRQGLTDTQYF.

The chain has TRBV2 and TRBJ2-3; no firm D call. This CDR3 is 12 amino acids long. CDR1 is SNHLY, CDR2 FYNNEI, per germline. This CDR3 is CAITVITDTQYF. CDR3 coding DNA: TGTGCGATTACAGTGATCACAGATACGCAGTATTTT. The whole variable domain, remainder taken from reference TRBV2 and TRBJ2-3, is EPEVTQTPSHQVTQMGQEVILRCVPISNHLYFYWYRQILGQKVEFLVSFYNNEISEKSEIFDDQFSVERPDGSNFTLKIRSTKLEDSAMYFCAITVITDTQYFGPGTRLTVL.

V is TRBV6-5 and J is TRBJ2-7; 9 bases line up with TRBD1. Looked up from germline, CDR1 is MNHEY and CDR2 is SVGAGI. The J segment lost 7 bases and the V segment lost 10 bases, leaving 11 bases of the junction unmatched. The CDR3 covers 13 residues. In nucleotides, the CDR3 is TGTGCCATAAGCCGGGACAGGGATTATGAGCAGTACTTC. Protein product: CAISRDRDYEQYF.

The chain links TRBV13 to TRBJ1-1; TRBD1 aligns across 10 bases. Germline CDR1 and CDR2: PRHDT and FYEKMQ (reference sequence). There are 16 residues in the CDR3. Trimming removed 6 bases from V and 4 bases from J; junction bases left unmatched: 11. CDR3 nucleotides: TGTGCCAGCAGGTTGGACAGGGGGGATTTGGTCACTGAAGCTTTCTTT. It codes for CASRLDRGDLVTEAFF. The whole variable domain, filled in from reference TRBV13 and TRBJ1-1, reads AAGVIQSPRHLIKEKRETATLKCYPIPRHDTVYWYQQGPGQDPQFLISFYEKMQSDKGSIPDRFSAQQFSDYHSELNMSSLELGDSALYFCASRLDRGDLVTEAFFGQGTRLTVV.

The chain recombines TRBV5-6 with TRBJ2-1, with D possibly TRBD2 on 5 matching bases. The CDR3 contains 12 residues. The V gene lost 2 bases and the J gene lost 9 bases, with 9 bases spanning the gap. From germline, CDR1 is SGHDT and CDR2 YYEEEE. The CDR3 DNA sequence: TGTGCCAGCAGCTTCCGGGAAGGTGAGCAGTTCTTC. Amino acid sequence: CASSFREGEQFF. The full variable domain, its missing parts supplied by reference TRBV5-6 and TRBJ2-1, is DAGVTQSPTHLIKTRGQQVTLRCSPKSGHDTVSWYQQALGQGPQFIFQYYEEEERQRGNFPDRFSGHQFPNYSSELNVNALLLGDSALYLCASSFREGEQFFGPGTRLTVL.

This chain uses TRBV9 with TRBJ2-7, with a weak D call TRBD1 (5 bases). The CDR3 spans 15 residues. The germline gives CDR1 SGDLS, CDR2 YYNGEE. Trimming stripped 4 bases from V and 0 bases from J, with 14 bases between. In nucleotides, the CDR3 is TGTGCCAGCAGCCCCGGACACAGGAGCTCCTACGAGCAGTACTTC. Translation: CASSPGHRSSYEQYF.

The CDR3 DNA is TGTGCCTGGGACAATCAAGAGACCCAGTACTTC. Translation: CAWDNQETQYF. The rearrangement uses TRBV30 and TRBJ2-5; no clear D. Germline assignment: CDR1 GTSNPN and CDR2 SVGIG (reference sequence). The CDR3 runs to 11 residues. V lost 5 bases and J 2 bases, leaving 6 bases between the germline ends. Variable domain in full (rest from reference TRBV30 and TRBJ2-5): SQTIHQWPATLVQPVGSPLSLECTVEGTSNPNLYWYRQAAGRGLQLLFYSVGIGQISSEVPQNLSASRPQDRQFILSSKKLLLSDSGFYLCAWDNQETQYFGPGTRLLVL.

The gene calls are TRBV28 and TRBJ2-2; weak D call: TRBD1 (6 bases). The V gene's germline CDR1 is MDHEN and CDR2 SYDVKM. The CDR3 loop spans 15 amino acids. Trimming cost V 6 bases and J 4 bases, with 15 bases left between them. DNA of the CDR3: TGTGCCAGCAGCACCCGGACAGTCCGCACCGGGGAGCTGTTTTTT. Amino acids: CASSTRTVRTGELFF.

The chain couples TRBV5-4 to TRBJ2-5; the D is unclear. The CDR3 loop spans 13 amino acids. Per germline, CDR1 SGHNT and CDR2 YYREEE (reference sequence). V gave up 4 bases and J gave up 2 bases, with 9 bases separating them. CDR3 sequence reads: CASSPNTQETQYF. The CDR3 DNA reads TGTGCCAGCAGCCCTAATACTCAAGAGACCCAGTACTTC. The full variable domain, rest sourced from reference TRBV5-4 and TRBJ2-5, is ETGVTQSPTHLIKTRGQQVTLRCSSQSGHNTVSWYQQALGQGPQFIFQYYREEENGRGNFPPRFSGLQFPNYSSELNVNALELDDSALYLCASSPNTQETQYFGPGTRLLVL.

The table lists this clone with a count of one. The rearrangement links TRBV11-2 to TRBJ2-7; perhaps TRBD1 as D (5 bases). V gave up 5 bases and J gave up 0 bases, with 8 bases separating them. In germline, CDR1 is SGHAT, CDR2 FQNNGV. This CDR3 contains 13 residues. The CDR3 coding sequence is TGTGCCAGCAGCAGGGGCACCTCCTACGAGCAGTACTTC. It is translated as CASSRGTSYEQYF.

The chain couples TRBV28 to TRBJ1-1; D might be TRBD1 (5 bases). The CDR3 has 14 amino acids. Germline loops: CDR1 MDHEN, CDR2 SYDVKM. V gave up 4 bases and J gave up 5 bases, with 14 bases separating them. The CDR3 sequence is CASSSLGEGTEAFF. The CDR3 DNA reads as TGTGCCAGCAGTTCTCTAGGGGAAGGAACTGAAGCTTTCTTT.

The table lists this clone with a count of one. The V gene is TRBV29-1, the J gene TRBJ2-7; D is ambiguous. Germline V gives CDR1 SQVTM, CDR2 ANQGSEA. The germline V and J ends were trimmed by 2 bases and 3 bases, with 11 bases remaining between them. The length of the CDR3 is 13 residues. The CDR3 region has the DNA TGCAGCGTTGAAATCATACATCGCTACGAGCAGTACTTC. It codes for CSVEIIHRYEQYF.

The genes are TRBV7-8 and TRBJ1-2, with D unresolved. Germline assignment: CDR1 SGHVS and CDR2 FQNEAQ. The CDR3 runs 14 residues. The V end was cut by 2 bases, the J end by 3 bases, with 10 bases between. The CDR3 sequence is CASSLLSVYYGYTF. CDR3 coding DNA: TGTGCCAGCAGCTTATTATCAGTTTACTATGGCTACACCTTC.